This T cell receptor beta chain appears in the sequencing data of a study of shared clonotypes between healthy human individuals. The study, taken as a whole, reports: Investigators collected only blood, and repertoires in tissues likely differ.

The CDR3 covers 17 residues. The V end lost 0 bases, the J end lost 0 bases, and 14 bases lay between the germline ends. Per germline, CDR1 LGHNA and CDR2 YNFKEQ. In its sample, this clone was seen a few times. Its antigen is undetermined. Clones were read by immunoSEQ multiplex PCR, and TCRdb kept only the in-frame ones, dropping some. Of 850,000 to 1,200,000 clones listed, 65% to 80% are singletons. This sequence was found in a man between 18 and 35 years old in good health. Sequencing was done on a sample of memory CD4+ T cells sorted from blood. Stated subset: CD45RA-negative fraction. The rearrangement uses TRBV4-2 and TRBJ1-1, with TRBD1 as a possible D gene (5 bases). The CDR3 sequence: CASSQDNWAGMNTEAFF. The CDR3 DNA reads as TGTGCCAGCAGCCAAGATAATTGGGCAGGGATGAACACTGAAGCTTTCTTT.